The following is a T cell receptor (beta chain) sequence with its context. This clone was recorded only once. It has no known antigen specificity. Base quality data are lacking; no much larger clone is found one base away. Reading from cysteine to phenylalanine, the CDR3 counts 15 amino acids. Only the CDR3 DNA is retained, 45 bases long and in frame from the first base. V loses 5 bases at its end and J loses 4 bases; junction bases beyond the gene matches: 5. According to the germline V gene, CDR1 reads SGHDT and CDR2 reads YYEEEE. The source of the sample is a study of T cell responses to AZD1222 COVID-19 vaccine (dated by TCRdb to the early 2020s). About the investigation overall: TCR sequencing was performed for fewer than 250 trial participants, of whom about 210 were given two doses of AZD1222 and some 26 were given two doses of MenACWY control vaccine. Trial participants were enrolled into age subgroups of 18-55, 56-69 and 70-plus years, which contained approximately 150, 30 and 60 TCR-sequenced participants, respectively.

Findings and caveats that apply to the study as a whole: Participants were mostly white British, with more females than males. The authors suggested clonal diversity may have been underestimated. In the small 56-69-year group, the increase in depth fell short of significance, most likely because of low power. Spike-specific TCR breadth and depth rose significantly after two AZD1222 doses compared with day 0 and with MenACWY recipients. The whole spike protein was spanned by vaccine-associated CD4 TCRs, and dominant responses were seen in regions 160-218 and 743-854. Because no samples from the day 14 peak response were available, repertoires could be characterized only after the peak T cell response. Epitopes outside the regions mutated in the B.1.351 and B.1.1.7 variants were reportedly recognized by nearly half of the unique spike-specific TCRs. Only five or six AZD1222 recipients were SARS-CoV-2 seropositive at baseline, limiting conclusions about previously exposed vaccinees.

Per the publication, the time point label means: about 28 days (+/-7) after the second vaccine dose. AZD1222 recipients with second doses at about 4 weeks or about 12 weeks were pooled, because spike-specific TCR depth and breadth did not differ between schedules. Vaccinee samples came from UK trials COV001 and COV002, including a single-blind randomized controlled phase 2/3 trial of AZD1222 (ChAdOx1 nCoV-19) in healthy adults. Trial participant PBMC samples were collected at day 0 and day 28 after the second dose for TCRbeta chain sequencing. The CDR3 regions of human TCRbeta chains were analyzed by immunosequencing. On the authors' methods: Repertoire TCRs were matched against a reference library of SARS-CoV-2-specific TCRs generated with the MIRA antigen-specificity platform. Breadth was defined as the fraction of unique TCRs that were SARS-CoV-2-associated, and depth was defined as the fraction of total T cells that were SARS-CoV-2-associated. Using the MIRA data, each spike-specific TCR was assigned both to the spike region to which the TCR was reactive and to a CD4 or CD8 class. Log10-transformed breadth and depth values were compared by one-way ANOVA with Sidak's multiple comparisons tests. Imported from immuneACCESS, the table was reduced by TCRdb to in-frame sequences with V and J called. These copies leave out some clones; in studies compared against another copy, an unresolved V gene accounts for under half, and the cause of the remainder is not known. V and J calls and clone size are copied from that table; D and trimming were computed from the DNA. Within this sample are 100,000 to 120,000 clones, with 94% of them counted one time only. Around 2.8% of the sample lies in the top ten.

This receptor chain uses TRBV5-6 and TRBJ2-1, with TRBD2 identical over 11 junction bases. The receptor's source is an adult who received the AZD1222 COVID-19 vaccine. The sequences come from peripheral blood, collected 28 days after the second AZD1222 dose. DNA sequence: TGTGCCAGCAGGCAGGGACTAGCGGTTTACAATGAGCAGTTCTTC. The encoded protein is CASRQGLAVYNEQFF.